Detailed here is one TCR beta chain. The antigen is undetermined. The V gene's germline CDR1 is SGHRS and CDR2 YFSETQ. The CDR3 has 16 residues. The trim removed 0 bases at V and 4 bases at J, leaving 8 bases unmatched. Generated by immunoSEQ multiplex PCR, the TCRdb table keeps only in-frame clones and is missing some. The profile shows around 150,000 clones, less than 95% of them singletons. This entry comes from a study of T cell responses to AZD1222 COVID-19 vaccine. Study-wide results and limits: Dominant at 160-218 and 743-854, vaccine-associated CD4 TCRs also spanned spike. Only 5 or 6 AZD1222 recipients were seropositive at baseline. Unmutated variant regions are reportedly targeted by nearly half of spike-specific TCRs.

The specimen comprised peripheral blood, sampled 28 days after the second AZD1222 dose. This clonotype originated in an adult who received the AZD1222 COVID-19 vaccine. The genes are TRBV5-1 and TRBJ1-2; TRBD1 matches 8 bases. CDR3 protein: CASSLARDRGVYGYTF. The CDR3 nucleotides read TGCGCCAGCAGCTTGGCTCGCGACAGGGGTGTCTATGGCTACACCTTC. Full variable domain (outside the CDR3, taken from reference TRBV5-1 and TRBJ1-2): KAGVTQTPRYLIKTRGQQVTLSCSPISGHRSVSWYQQTPGQGLQFLFEYFSETQRNKGNFPGRFSGRQFSNSRSEMNVSTLELGDSALYLCASSLARDRGVYGYTFGSGTRLTVV.